This T cell receptor beta chain was found in a study of CD8+ T cells in alopecia areata. A remark on this clone: Its specificity is unknown.

Whole-study findings and limits: Affected lesional scalp, above all in alopecia totalis/universalis, was more clonal than normal scalp. Scalp samples also contribute reads from the resident alphabeta T cells found in normal skin.

Treatment given: oral pan-JAK inhibitor, 5-10 mg twice daily. The V gene's germline CDR1 is SEHNR and CDR2 FQNEAQ (reference sequence). The CDR3 runs 15 residues. V lost 0 bases, J lost 6 bases, and 12 bases lay in between. As the sequencing template, cDNA was produced by extracting RNA and reverse transcribing it. TCRdb's table, derived via immunoSEQ multiplex PCR, lists solely in-frame clones and lacks some. The data hold about 76,000 clones, with around 60% observed a single time. The TCR comes from a human donor with alopecia areata. The V and J genes are TRBV7-9 and TRBJ1-5; a weak D match, TRBD1 (5 bases). The input for sequencing was CD8+ T cells sorted from blood, taken at week 24, from a patient treated with tofacitinib. The CDR3 DNA reads as TGTGCCAGCAGCTTAGCGGCGGGGGGTGGTCAGCCCCAGCATTTT. Translated, it gives CASSLAAGGGQPQHF.